Detailed here is one TCR beta chain. There is no known antigen for this receptor. A read error is possible here, since a much larger clone lies one base away. The donors were 40 or so Caucasian individuals from Russia, aged about 6 to 100 years, who were systemically healthy. Each donor gave about 9.7 milliliters of peripheral blood, drawn into EDTA-treated Vacutainer tubes. PBMCs were isolated by Ficoll-Paque density-gradient centrifugation, with at least 6 million obtained per sample. Trizol reagent was used to extract total RNA from PBMCs, with at least 6 micrograms per sample. For every donor, flow cytometry on a PBMC aliquot measured the percentage of naive CD45RAhigh/CD27high T cells. This sample was taken from a study of blood T cells in healthy people across ages (dated by TCRdb to 2013 to 2016). For the study in its entirety: Template switching captured roughly one uniquely barcoded TCR beta cDNA molecule per two T cells in model experiments. Donors of different ages were randomly distributed across sequencing lanes to avoid experimental bias. Using the same blood draw, the study looked at two additional independent replicas of 1 million unique cDNA reads for two donors, one aged 18 to 30 and the other aged 80 or older. Using deep sequencing normalized with unique cDNA molecular identifiers, the study measured how TCR beta repertoire diversity changes with age. The donors were divided into four age groups: young (average approximately 16 years), middle-aged (approximately 39), aged (around 59) and long-lived (about 80).

The CDR3 goes from the cysteine to the phenylalanine over 13 residues. The read is trimmed to its CDR3 DNA, 39 bases read in frame from base 1. V sheds 9 bases and J sheds 3 bases, leaving 14 bases between their ends. The CDR1 and CDR2 encoded by the germline V gene are KGHDR and SFDVKD. The full study reports these points: Since profiling was done on bulk unsorted PBMCs, naive and antigen-experienced compartments could not be conclusively compared. Estimates of total diversity based on one million sequenced T cells were regarded as lower bounds and as underestimates. Compared with the aged group, the long-lived group had more naive CD4+ T cells, fewer expanded clones and increased TCR diversity, suggesting age selection. The percentage of naive T cells measured by flow cytometry correlated strongly with observed TCR beta diversity. Observed TCR beta diversity per million T cells fell roughly linearly with age, and a significant reduction was already apparent by age around 39. The CMV infection status of donors was not known, potentially confounding age-related changes in expanded clonotypes.

Receptor amplification or capture employed 5' RACE. The instrument given in TCRdb is Illumina HiSeq 2500. A second PCR of about 6 to 12 cycles was performed with a sample-barcoded 5' primer and a J-beta primer mix. A template-switch 5' adaptor carrying 12 random nucleotides introduced a unique molecular identifier onto each TCR beta cDNA molecule. Each sample yielded at least 3 million CDR3-containing paired-end reads. First-strand cDNA was synthesized from all RNA with the Mint cDNA synthesis kit, primed by a TRBC-specific oligonucleotide. All cDNA was treated with uracil-DNA glycosylase and then went through a first 18-cycle PCR with the universal primers M1SS and BC2_uni_R. Under the source paper's analysis protocol: Each sample was normalized by randomly selecting 1 million high-quality reads, each carrying a distinct molecular identifier. Instead of being binned into consensus sequences, reads with shared molecular identifiers were discarded. CDR3 identification, clonotype clustering and error correction used MiTCR with a Q25 quality threshold and the strictest error-elimination algorithm. A nonparametric unseen species model with Euler transformation was used to estimate lower-bound total TCR beta diversity. TCRdb took the public reads, trimmed them with fastp at Q25, ran MiXCR for clone calling and kept in-frame beta chains. Duplicate CDR3 protein sequences are folded into a single record with the most common DNA and genes. The V and J calls, along with clone size, are taken from TCRdb and not from the paper's own processing. The sample has 600,000 to 1,000,000 distinct CDR3 sequences on record, roughly 60% of them singletons. Around 20% of the sample goes to the ten largest clones.

The sequence links TRBV24-1 to TRBJ2-7, with a weak D call of TRBD1 (5 bases match). This sequence was found in a man under 40 in good health. The specimen sequenced was blood. The CDR3 reads CATSSRGSYEQYF. The sequenced DNA: TGTGCCACCTCGTCAAGGGGCAGCTACGAGCAGTACTTC.